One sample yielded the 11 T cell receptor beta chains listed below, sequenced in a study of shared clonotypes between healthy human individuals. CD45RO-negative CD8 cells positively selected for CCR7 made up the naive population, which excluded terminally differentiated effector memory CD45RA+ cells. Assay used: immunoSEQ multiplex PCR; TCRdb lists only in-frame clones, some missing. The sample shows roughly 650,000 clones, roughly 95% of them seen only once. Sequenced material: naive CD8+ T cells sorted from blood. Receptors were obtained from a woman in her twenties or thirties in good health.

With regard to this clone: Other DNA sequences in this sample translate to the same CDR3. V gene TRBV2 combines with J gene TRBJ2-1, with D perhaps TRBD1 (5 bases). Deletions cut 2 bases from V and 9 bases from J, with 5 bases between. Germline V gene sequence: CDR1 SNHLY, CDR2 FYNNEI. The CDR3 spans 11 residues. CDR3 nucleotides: TGTGCCAGCAGTGAAAGGGGTGAGCAGTTCTTC. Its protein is CASSERGEQFF.

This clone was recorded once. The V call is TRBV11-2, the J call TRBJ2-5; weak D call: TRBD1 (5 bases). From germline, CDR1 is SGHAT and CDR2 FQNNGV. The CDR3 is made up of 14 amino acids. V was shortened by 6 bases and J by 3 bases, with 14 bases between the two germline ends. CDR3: CASRKLGREETQYF. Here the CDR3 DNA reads TGTGCCAGCAGAAAGCTAGGCAGGGAAGAGACCCAGTACTTC.

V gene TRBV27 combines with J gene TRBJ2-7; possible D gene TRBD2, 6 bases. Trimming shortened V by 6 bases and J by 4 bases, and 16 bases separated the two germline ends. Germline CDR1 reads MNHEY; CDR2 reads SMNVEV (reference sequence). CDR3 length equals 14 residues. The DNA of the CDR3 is TGTGCCAGCAGCCCCGGGACTGGCCTTTACGAGCAGTACTTC. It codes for CASSPGTGLYEQYF.

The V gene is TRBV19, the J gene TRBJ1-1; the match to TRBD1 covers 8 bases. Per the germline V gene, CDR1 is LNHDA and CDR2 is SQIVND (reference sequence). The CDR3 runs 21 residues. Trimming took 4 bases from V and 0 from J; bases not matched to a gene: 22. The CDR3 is CASSRRTGQDPPQSLNTEAFF. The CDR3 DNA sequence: TGTGCCAGTAGTAGACGGACAGGGCAAGATCCGCCTCAATCTTTGAACACTGAAGCTTTCTTT.

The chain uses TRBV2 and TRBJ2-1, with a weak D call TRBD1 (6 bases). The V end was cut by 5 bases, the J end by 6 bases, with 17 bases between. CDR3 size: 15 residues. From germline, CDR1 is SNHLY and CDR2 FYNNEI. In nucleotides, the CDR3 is TGTGCCAGCAGTCCTAGTGAGGGGGAGTTCAATGAGCAGTTCTTC. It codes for CASSPSEGEFNEQFF.

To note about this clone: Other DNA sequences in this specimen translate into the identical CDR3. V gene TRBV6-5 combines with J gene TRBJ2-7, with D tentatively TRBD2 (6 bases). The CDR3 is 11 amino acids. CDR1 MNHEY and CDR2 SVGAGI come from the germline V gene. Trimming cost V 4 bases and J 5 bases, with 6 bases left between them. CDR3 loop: CASSSGDEQYF. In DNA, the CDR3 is TGTGCCAGCAGTTCGGGGGACGAGCAGTACTTC.

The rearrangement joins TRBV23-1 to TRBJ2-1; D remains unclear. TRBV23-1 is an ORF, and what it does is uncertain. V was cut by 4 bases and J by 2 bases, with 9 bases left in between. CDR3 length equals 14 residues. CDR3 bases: TGCGCCAGCAGTCGGAACAAGGCCTACAATGAGCAGTTCTTC. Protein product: CASSRNKAYNEQFF.

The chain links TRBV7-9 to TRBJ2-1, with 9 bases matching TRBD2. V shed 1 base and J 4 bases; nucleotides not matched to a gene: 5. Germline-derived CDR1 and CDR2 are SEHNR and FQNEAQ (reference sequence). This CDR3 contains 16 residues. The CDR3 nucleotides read TGTGCCAGCAGCTTAGAGGTCCTAGCGGGGTACAATGAGCAGTTCTTC. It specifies CASSLEVLAGYNEQFF. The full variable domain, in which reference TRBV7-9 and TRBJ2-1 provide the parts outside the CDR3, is DTGVSQNPRHKITKRGQNVTFRCDPISEHNRLYWYRQTLGQGPEFLTYFQNEAQLEKSRLLSDRFSAERPKGSFSTLEIQRTEQGDSAMYLCASSLEVLAGYNEQFFGPGTRLTVL.

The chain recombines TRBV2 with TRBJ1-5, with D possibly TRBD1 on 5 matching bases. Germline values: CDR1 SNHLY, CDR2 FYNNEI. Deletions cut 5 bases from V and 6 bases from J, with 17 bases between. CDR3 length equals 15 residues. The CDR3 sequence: CASSTGTTGVQPQHF. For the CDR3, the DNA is TGTGCCAGCAGTACCGGGACCACGGGCGTTCAGCCCCAGCATTTT.

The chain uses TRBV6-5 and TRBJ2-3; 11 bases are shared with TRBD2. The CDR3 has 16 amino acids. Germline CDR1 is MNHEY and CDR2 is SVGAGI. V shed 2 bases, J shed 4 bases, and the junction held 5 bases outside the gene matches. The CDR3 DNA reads TGTGCCAGCAGTTACCATAGCGGGAGGGCCTCAGATACGCAGTATTTT. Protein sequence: CASSYHSGRASDTQYF.

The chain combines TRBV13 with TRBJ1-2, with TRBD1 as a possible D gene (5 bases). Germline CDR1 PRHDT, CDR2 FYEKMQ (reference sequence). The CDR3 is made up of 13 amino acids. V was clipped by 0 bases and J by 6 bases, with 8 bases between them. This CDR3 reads CASSLGSGHGYTF. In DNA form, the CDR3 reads TGTGCCAGCAGCTTAGGGTCAGGGCATGGCTACACCTTC.